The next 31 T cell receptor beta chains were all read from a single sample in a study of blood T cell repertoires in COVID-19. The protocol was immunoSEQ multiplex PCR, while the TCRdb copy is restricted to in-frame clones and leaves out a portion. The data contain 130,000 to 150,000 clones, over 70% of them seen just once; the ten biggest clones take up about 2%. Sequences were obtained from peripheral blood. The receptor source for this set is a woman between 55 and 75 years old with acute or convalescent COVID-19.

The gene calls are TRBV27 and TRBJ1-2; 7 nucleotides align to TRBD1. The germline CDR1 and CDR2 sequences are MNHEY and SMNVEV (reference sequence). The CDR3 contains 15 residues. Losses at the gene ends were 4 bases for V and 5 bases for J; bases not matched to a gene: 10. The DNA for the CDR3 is TGTGCCAGCAGTTCCCGGACAGGTTTCGGGTATGGCTACACCTTC. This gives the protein CASSSRTGFGYGYTF.

The CDR3 nucleotides read TGTGCCAGCAGTTATCAGATGACACGCGGGGAGCTGTTTTTT. It translates to CASSYQMTRGELFF. This chain connects TRBV6-2 or TRBV6-3 to TRBJ2-2; D not certain. The germline V gene encodes CDR1 MNHEY and CDR2 SVGEGT. The ends were cut back, 3 bases at V and 7 bases at J, with 12 bases in the middle. This CDR3 has 14 residues.

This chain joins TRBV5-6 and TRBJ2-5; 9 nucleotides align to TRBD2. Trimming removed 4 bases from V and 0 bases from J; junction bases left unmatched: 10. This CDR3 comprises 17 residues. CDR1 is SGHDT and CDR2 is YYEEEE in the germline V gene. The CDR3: CASSADLAGTYQETQYF. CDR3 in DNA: TGTGCCAGCAGCGCAGACCTAGCGGGGACGTACCAAGAGACCCAGTACTTC.

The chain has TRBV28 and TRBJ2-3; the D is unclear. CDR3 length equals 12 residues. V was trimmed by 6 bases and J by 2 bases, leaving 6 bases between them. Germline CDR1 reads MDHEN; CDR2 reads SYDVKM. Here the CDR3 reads CASSTDTDTQYF. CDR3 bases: TGTGCCAGCAGCACTGACACAGATACGCAGTATTTT.

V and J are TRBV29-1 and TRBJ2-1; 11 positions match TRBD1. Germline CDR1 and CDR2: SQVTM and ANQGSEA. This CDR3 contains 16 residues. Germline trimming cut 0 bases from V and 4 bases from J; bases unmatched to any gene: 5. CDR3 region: CSVEDQGQGAYNEQFF. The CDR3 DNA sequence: TGCAGCGTTGAAGATCAAGGACAGGGGGCTTACAATGAGCAGTTCTTC.

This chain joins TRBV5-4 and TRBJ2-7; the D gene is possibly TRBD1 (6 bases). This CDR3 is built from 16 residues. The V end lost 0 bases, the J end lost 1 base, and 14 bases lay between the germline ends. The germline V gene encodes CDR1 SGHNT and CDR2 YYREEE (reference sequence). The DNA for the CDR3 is TGTGCCAGCAGCTTGGACAGGGCCTTAAGTTCCTACGAGCAGTACTTC. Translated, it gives CASSLDRALSSYEQYF.

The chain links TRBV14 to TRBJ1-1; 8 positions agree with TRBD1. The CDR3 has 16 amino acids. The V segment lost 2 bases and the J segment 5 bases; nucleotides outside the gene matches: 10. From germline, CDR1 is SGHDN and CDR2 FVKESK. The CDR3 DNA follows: TGTGCCAGCAGCCAACAGATTCGGACAGGGAGAACTGAAGCTTTCTTT. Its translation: CASSQQIRTGRTEAFF. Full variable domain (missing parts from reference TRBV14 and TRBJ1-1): EAGVTQFPSHSVIEKGQTVTLRCDPISGHDNLYWYRRVMGKEIKFLLHFVKESKQDESGMPNNRFLAERTGGTYSTLKVQPAELEDSGVYFCASSQQIRTGRTEAFFGQGTRLTVV.

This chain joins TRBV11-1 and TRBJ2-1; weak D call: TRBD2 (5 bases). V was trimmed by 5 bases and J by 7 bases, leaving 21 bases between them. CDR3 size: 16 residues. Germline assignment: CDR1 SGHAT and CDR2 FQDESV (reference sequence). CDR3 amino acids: CASSQGILDLGNEQFF. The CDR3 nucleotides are TGTGCCAGCAGCCAAGGGATTCTGGACTTAGGGAATGAGCAGTTCTTC.

As DNA, the CDR3 is TGTGCCACGTGTGACAGGGGTGGCACTGAAGCTTTCTTT. This sequence encodes CATCDRGGTEAFF. This rearrangement joins TRBV6-5 to TRBJ1-1, with 8 nucleotides matching TRBD1. Germline values: CDR1 MNHEY, CDR2 SVGAGI. V lost 10 bases, J lost 4 bases, and 8 bases stayed unmatched. CDR3 size: 13 residues.

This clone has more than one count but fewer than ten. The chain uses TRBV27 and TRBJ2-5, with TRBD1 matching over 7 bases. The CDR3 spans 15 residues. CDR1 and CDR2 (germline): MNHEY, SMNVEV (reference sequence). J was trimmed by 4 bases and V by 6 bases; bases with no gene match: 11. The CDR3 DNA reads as TGTGCCAGCAGGAGGGGGCGTCTAGTTGGAGAGACCCAGTACTTC. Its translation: CASRRGRLVGETQYF.

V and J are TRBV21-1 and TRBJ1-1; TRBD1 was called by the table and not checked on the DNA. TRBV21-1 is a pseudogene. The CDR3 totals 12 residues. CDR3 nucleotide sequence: TGTGCCAGCAGCACAGGGGCCACTGAAGCTTTCTTT. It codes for CASSTGATEAFF.

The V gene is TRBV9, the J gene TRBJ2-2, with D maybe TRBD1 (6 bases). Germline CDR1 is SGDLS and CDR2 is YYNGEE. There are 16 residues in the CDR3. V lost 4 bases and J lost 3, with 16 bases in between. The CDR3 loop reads CASSPRPGQYTGELFF. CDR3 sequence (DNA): TGTGCCAGCAGCCCCCGTCCGGGACAATACACCGGGGAGCTGTTTTTT.

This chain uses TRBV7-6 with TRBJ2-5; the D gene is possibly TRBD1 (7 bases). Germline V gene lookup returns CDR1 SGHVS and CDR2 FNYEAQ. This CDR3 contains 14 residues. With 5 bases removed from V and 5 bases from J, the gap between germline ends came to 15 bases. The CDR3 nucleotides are TGTGCCAGCAGCCTGTACAGGGGAGGCGAGACCCAGTACTTC. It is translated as CASSLYRGGETQYF.

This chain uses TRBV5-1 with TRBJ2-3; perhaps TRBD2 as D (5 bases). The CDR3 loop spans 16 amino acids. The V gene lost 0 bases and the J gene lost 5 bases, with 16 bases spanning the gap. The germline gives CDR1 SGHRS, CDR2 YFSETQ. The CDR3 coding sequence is TGCGCCAGCAGCTTGGATGTCGGGGTTTTAGGAGATACGCAGTATTTT. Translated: CASSLDVGVLGDTQYF. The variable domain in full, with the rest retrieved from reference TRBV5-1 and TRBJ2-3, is KAGVTQTPRYLIKTRGQQVTLSCSPISGHRSVSWYQQTPGQGLQFLFEYFSETQRNKGNFPGRFSGRQFSNSRSEMNVSTLELGDSALYLCASSLDVGVLGDTQYFGPGTRLTVL.

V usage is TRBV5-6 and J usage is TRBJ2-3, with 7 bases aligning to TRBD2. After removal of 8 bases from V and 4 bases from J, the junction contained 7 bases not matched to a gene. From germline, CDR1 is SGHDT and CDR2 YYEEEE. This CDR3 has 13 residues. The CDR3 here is CASRREPADTQYF. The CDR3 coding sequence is TGTGCCAGTAGGCGGGAGCCCGCAGATACGCAGTATTTT.

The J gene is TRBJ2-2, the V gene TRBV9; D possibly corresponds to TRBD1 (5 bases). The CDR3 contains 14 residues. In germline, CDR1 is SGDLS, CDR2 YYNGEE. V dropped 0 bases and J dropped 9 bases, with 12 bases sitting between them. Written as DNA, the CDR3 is TGTGCCAGCAGCGTAGGTGAAGGGGTACGGGAGCTGTTTTTT. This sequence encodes CASSVGEGVRELFF.

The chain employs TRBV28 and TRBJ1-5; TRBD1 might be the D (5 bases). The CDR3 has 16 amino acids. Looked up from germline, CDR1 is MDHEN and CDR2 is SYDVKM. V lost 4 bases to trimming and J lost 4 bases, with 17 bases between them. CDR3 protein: CASSSETEIMNQPQHF. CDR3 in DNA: TGTGCCAGCAGTTCCGAGACAGAAATCATGAATCAGCCCCAGCATTTT. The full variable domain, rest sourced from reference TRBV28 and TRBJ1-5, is DVKVTQSSRYLVKRTGEKVFLECVQDMDHENMFWYRQDPGLGLRLIYFSYDVKMKEKGDIPEGYSVSREKKERFSLILESASTNQTSMYLCASSSETEIMNQPQHFGDGTRLSIL.

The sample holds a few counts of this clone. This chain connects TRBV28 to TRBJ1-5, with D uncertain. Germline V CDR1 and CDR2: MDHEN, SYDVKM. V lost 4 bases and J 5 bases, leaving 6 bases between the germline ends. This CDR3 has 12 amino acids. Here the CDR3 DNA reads TGTGCCAGCAGTTGGGGAGATCAGCCCCAGCATTTT. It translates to CASSWGDQPQHF.

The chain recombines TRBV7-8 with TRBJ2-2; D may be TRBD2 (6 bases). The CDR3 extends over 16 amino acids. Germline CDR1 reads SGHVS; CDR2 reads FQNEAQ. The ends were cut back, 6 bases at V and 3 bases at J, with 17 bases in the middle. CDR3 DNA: TGTGCCAGCAGTCTAGGGAGGCGGACCTACACCGGGGAGCTGTTTTTT. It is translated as CASSLGRRTYTGELFF. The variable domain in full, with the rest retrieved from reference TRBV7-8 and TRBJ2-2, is GAGVSQSPRYKVAKRGQDVALRCDPISGHVSLFWYQQALGQGPEFLTYFQNEAQLDKSGLPSDRFFAERPEGSVSTLKIQRTQQEDSAVYLCASSLGRRTYTGELFFGEGSRLTVL.

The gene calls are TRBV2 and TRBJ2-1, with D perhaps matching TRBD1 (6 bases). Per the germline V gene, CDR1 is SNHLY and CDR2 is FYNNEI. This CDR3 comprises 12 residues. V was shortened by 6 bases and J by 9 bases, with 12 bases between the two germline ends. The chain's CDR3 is CASREQGGEQFF. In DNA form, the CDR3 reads TGTGCCAGCAGGGAACAGGGCGGTGAGCAGTTCTTC.

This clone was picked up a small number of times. The CDR3 DNA reads as TGCGCCAGCAGCTTGGACTGGGCCGTCTACGAGCAGTACTTC. It translates to CASSLDWAVYEQYF. The gene calls are TRBV5-1 and TRBJ2-7; D is ambiguous. CDR3 length: 14 amino acids. The V gene lost 0 bases and the J gene lost 3 bases, with 10 bases spanning the gap. The germline gives CDR1 SGHRS, CDR2 YFSETQ.

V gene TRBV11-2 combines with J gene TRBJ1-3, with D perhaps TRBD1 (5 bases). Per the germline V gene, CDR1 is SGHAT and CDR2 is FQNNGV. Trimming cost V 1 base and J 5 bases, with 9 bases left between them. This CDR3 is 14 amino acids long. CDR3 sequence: CASSLGDRRNTIYF. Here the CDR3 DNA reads TGTGCCAGCAGCTTAGGCGACAGAAGAAACACCATATATTTT.

DNA of the CDR3: TGTGCCAGCAGTTTATGGGGCGGCACCGGGGAGCTGTTTTTT. Protein sequence: CASSLWGGTGELFF. The rearrangement uses TRBV27 and TRBJ2-2; tentatively, D is TRBD1 (5 bases). Trimming shortened V by 1 base and J by 4 bases, and 7 bases separated the two germline ends. This CDR3 contains 14 residues. Germline values: CDR1 MNHEY, CDR2 SMNVEV (reference sequence).

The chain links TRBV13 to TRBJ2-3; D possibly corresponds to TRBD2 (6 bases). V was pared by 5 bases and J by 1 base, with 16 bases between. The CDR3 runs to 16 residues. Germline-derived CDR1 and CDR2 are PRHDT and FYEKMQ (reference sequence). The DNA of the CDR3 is TGTGCCAGCAGCCCGCCGCGGGACTCCGGCACAGATACGCAGTATTTT. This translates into CASSPPRDSGTDTQYF.

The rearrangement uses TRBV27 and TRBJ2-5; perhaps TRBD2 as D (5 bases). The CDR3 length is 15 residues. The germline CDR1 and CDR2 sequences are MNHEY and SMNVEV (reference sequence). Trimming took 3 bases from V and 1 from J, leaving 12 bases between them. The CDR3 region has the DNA TGTGCCAGCAGTTTCCTCCGGGGAGTCCAAGAGACCCAGTACTTC. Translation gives CASSFLRGVQETQYF.

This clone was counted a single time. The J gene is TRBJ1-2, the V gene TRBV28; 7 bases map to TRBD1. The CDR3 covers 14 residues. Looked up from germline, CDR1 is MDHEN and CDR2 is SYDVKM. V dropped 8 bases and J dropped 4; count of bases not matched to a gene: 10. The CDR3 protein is CASGSGGRGYGYTF. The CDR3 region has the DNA TGTGCCAGCGGATCAGGGGGGAGAGGCTATGGCTACACCTTC.

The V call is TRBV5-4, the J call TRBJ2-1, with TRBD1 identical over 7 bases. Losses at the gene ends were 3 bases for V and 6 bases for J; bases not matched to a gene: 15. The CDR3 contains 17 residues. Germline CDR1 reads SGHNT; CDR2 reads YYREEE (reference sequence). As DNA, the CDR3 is TGTGCCAGCAGCTCCAGGGATTTGGGACAGTTAGCCAATGAGCAGTTCTTC. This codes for CASSSRDLGQLANEQFF.

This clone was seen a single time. The chain's CDR3 is CASSPTGFTGELFF. The CDR3 coding sequence is TGTGCCAGCAGCCCGACAGGGTTCACCGGGGAGCTGTTTTTT. The chain couples TRBV9 to TRBJ2-2, with 7 bases lining up with TRBD1. The V segment lost 4 bases and the J segment 4 bases; nucleotides outside the gene matches: 4. Germline lookup yields CDR1 SGDLS and CDR2 YYNGEE. The CDR3 runs 14 residues.

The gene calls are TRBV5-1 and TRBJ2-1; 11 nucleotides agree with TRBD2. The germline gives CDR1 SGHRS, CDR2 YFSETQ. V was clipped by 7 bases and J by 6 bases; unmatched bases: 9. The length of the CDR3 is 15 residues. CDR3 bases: TGCGCCAGCGGGGGGACGGGGACTAGCGGCAATGAGCAGTTCTTC. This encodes CASGGTGTSGNEQFF. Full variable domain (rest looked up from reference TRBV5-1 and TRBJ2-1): KAGVTQTPRYLIKTRGQQVTLSCSPISGHRSVSWYQQTPGQGLQFLFEYFSETQRNKGNFPGRFSGRQFSNSRSEMNVSTLELGDSALYLCASGGTGTSGNEQFFGPGTRLTVL.

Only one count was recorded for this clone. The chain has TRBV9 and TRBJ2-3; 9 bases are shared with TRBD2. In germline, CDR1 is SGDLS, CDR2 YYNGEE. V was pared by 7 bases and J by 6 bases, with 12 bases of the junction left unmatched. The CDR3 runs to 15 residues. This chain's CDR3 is CASGGFSGRGDTQYF. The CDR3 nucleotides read TGTGCCAGCGGGGGCTTTAGCGGGAGAGGTGATACGCAGTATTTT.

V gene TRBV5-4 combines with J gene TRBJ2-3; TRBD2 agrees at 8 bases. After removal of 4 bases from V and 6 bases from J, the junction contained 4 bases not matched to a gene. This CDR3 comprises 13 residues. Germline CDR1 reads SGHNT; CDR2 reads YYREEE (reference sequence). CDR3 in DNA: TGTGCCAGCAGCCGAAGACTAGCGGATACGCAGTATTTT. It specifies CASSRRLADTQYF.